The clone carrying this TCR beta chain has just one count. This sample was included in a study of PD-L1 blockade in urothelial cancer. Study details: Chemotherapy regimens numbering 0 to 3 had been given to patients. Each blood sample yielded a median of 141,255 T cells.

Synthetic templates analogous to TCR were spiked into all PCRs individually. This table comes from immunoSEQ multiplex PCR, and its TCRdb copy is limited to in-frame clones, with some not included. This table has 55,000 to 85,000 clones, roughly nine tenths appearing once. The trim removed 1 base at V and 6 bases at J, leaving 0 bases unmatched. Germline values: CDR1 SNHLY, CDR2 FYNNEI. The length of the CDR3 is 14 residues. The clonotype comes from a man between 60 and 75 years old with urothelial cancer. The J gene is TRBJ1-6, the V gene TRBV2, with 7 bases that match TRBD1. The source was PBMCs, collected around atezolizumab (anti-PD-L1) treatment. In nucleotides, the CDR3 is TGTGCCAGCAGTGAAGGGGACAGTAATTCACCCCTCCACTTT. Protein: CASSEGDSNSPLHF.